This TCR beta chain was documented in a study of T cells in Graves' hyperthyroidism and ophthalmopathy. Amplification yielded TCR beta CDR3 regions, with RNA transcripts as the source. The TCR CDR3 first-round RT-PCR relied on the HTBI primer set. Each CDR3 protein gets one entry after TCRdb re-called the multiplex PCR reads with MiXCR. The repertoire holds around 400,000 distinct CDR3 sequences, with about 15% as singletons. In this sample, this clonotype turned up a few times. A single base separates this from a much larger clone, so it may be a read error. Sequenced: blood. The source is a woman in her sixties or seventies with Graves' ophthalmopathy.

For the CDR3, the DNA is TGTGCTAGTGGTCCAGCGGACAGGGGAGCTTTCTTT. Translating it yields CASGPADRGAFF. The rearrangement links TRBV12-5 to TRBJ1-1; 9 nucleotides align to TRBD1. CDR1 and CDR2 (germline): LGHNT, FRNRAP. V was pared by 5 bases and J by 10 bases, with 5 bases of the junction left unmatched. CDR3 length equals 12 residues.